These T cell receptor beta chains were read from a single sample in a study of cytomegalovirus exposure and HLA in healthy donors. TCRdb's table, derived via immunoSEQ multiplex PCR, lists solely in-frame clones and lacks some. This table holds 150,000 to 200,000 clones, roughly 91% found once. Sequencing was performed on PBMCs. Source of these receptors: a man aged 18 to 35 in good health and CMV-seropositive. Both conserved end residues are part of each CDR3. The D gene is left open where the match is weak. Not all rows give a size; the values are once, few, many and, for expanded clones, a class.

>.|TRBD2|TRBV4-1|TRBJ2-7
TGCGCCAGCAGCCAAGATTTAGCGGGAGCAGTCTACGAGCAGTACTTC
CASSQDLAGAVYEQYF
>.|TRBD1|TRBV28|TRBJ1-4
TGTGCCAGCAGTTTATGGACAGGGAAGGATGAAAAACTGTTTTTT
CASSLWTGKDEKLFF
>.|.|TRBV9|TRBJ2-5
TGTGCCAGCAGCGTAGGCCTAAAAGAGACCCAGTACTTC
CASSVGLKETQYF
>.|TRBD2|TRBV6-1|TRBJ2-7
TGTGCCAGCATAGGGACTACCGGGAGGTGGGAGCAGTACTTC
CASIGTTGRWEQYF
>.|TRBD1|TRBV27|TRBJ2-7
TGTGCCAGCAGTCAGACAGGGGCGGGGGAGCAGTACTTC
CASSQTGAGEQYF
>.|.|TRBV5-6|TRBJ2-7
TGTGCCAGCAGCTCATCGGTCGAGCAGTACTTC
CASSSSVEQYF
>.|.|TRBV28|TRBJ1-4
TGTGCCAGCAAAACCCCAGGGTATAGCACTAATGAAAAACTGTTTTTT
CASKTPGYSTNEKLFF
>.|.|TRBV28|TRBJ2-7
TGTGCCAGCAGTTCACGGCGGGTGCCCTCCTACGAGCAGTACTTC
CASSSRRVPSYEQYF
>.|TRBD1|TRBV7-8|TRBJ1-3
TGTGCCAGCAGCTTGCGGGGACAGGCATTCTCTGGAAACACCATATATTTT
CASSLRGQAFSGNTIYF
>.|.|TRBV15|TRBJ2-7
TGTGCCACCAGCTCTAACGGACAGATCCACGAGCAGTACTTC
CATSSNGQIHEQYF
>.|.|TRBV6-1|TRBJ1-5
TGTGCCAGCAGATCCGGGTTAAATAGCAATCAGCCCCAGCATTTT
CASRSGLNSNQPQHF
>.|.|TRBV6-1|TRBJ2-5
TGTGCCAGCAGTGGGAGGGGTACCCAAGAGACCCAGTACTTC
CASSGRGTQETQYF
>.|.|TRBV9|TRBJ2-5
TGTGCCAGCAGCGTAGATAAGGGGGAGTACCAAGAGACCCAGTACTTC
CASSVDKGEYQETQYF
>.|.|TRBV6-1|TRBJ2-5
TGTGCCAGCAGTGAATGGGCCTCCCCGTACCAAGAGACCCAGTACTTC
CASSEWASPYQETQYF
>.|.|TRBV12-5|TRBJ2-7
TGTGCTAGTGGTTTGTTCCCGGGGTTCGACGAGCAGTACTTC
CASGLFPGFDEQYF
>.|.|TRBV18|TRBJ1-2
TGTGCCAGCTCACCACTACTCCGAGAAGCTAACTATGGCTACACCTTC
CASSPLLREANYGYTF
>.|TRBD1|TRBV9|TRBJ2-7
TGTGCCAGCAGCGTAGGGGGGACAGGGCCGTACGAGCAGTACTTC
CASSVGGTGPYEQYF
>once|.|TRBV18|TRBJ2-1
TGTGCCAGCTCTCTGGTAGAGTACAATGAGCAGTTCTTC
CASSLVEYNEQFF
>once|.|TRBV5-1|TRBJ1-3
TGCGCCAGCAGCTTGGAATCAGGAAACACCATATATTTT
CASSLESGNTIYF
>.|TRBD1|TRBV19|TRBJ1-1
TGTGCCAGTAGTACCGCGGACAGGGGGAACACTGAAGCTTTCTTT
CASSTADRGNTEAFF
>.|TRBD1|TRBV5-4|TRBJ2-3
TGTGCCAGCAGCCCGACAGGGGGCACAGATACGCAGTATTTT
CASSPTGGTDTQYF
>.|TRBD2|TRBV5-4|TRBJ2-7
TGTGCCAGCAGTTTAGCGGGAGGCTCCTACGAGCAGTACTTC
CASSLAGGSYEQYF
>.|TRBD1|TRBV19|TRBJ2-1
TGTGCCAGTAGGGACAGGGGGGACAATGAGCAGTTCTTC
CASRDRGDNEQFF
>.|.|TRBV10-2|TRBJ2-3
TGCGCCAGCAGTCCCTCCAGCACAGATACGCAGTATTTT
CASSPSSTDTQYF
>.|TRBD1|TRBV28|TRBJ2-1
TGTGCCAGCAGTTTAACAGGGGCAACCTACAATGAGCAGTTCTTC
CASSLTGATYNEQFF
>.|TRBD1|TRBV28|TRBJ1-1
TGTGCCAGCAGTTTGAGGGGGCTGACTGAAGCTTTCTTT
CASSLRGLTEAFF
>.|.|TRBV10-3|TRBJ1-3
TGTGCCATCAGTGCAGGAAACACCATATATTTT
CAISAGNTIYF
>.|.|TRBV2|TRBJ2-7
TGTGCCAGCAGTCCACCCCCGCGGAAGGGGAACGAGCAGTACTTC
CASSPPPRKGNEQYF
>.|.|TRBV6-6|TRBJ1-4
TGTGCCAGCACCCTTCAGGCCGTGGGAGAGGAAAAACTGTTTTTT
CASTLQAVGEEKLFF
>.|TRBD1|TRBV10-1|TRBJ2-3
TGCGCCACCCTGGGACAGGGGGGGTCAGATACGCAGTATTTT
CATLGQGGSDTQYF
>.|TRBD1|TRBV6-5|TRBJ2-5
TGTGCCAGCAGTTACTGGACAGGGGGCGGGGAGACCCAGTACTTC
CASSYWTGGGETQYF
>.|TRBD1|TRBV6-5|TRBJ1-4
TGTGCCAGCAGTTACAAAGACAGGGAGAAACTGTTTTTT
CASSYKDREKLFF
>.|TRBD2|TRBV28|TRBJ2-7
TGTGCCAGCACCGGCTGGACTAGCGGGAGGGCCTACGAGCAGTACTTC
CASTGWTSGRAYEQYF
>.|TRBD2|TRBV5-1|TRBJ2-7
TGCGCCAGCAGCTTGGGGACTAGCGGGAGCTACGAGCAGTACTTC
CASSLGTSGSYEQYF
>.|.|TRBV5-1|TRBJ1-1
TGCGCCAGCAGCTTCGATCCGGGACAAGAGAACACTGAAGCTTTCTTT
CASSFDPGQENTEAFF
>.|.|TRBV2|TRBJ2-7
TGTGCCAGCGGTAGAAGCTCCTACGAGCAGTACTTC
CASGRSSYEQYF
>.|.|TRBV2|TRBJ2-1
TGTGCCAGCAGTGTCTCTCACCTCCTAGGGGATGAGCAGTTCTTC
CASSVSHLLGDEQFF
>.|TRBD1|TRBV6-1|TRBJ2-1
TGTGCCAGCAGTGAATACGCACAGGGGACCTACAATGAGCAGTTCTTC
CASSEYAQGTYNEQFF